What follows are 22 T cell receptor beta chains derived from one specimen sequenced in a study of yellow fever vaccine responses in identical twins. TCRdb ran MiXCR on the RT-PCR reads and lists one entry per CDR3 protein. The sample includes about 19,000 distinct CDR3 sequences, approximately 79% of them seen just once. The specimen was T cells from blood (PBMCs), unsorted or a sorted subset (not recorded which), collected before or after yellow fever vaccination (not recorded which). The receptors originated from a woman aged 18 to 35 who received the yellow fever vaccine.

This chain joins TRBV14 and TRBJ1-1; D is undetermined. Germline V gives CDR1 SGHDN, CDR2 FVKESK. V lost 1 base to trimming and J lost 2 bases, with 14 bases between them. The CDR3 contains 16 residues. The CDR3 here is CASSQGALHLNTEAFF. The CDR3 DNA sequence: TGTGCCAGCAGCCAAGGGGCTTTACATCTAAACACTGAAGCTTTCTTT. Variable domain in full (rest from reference TRBV14 and TRBJ1-1): EAGVTQFPSHSVIEKGQTVTLRCDPISGHDNLYWYRRVMGKEIKFLLHFVKESKQDESGMPNNRFLAERTGGTYSTLKVQPAELEDSGVYFCASSQGALHLNTEAFFGQGTRLTVV.

V usage is TRBV28 and J usage is TRBJ2-7; D is possibly TRBD1 (5 bases). Germline V gene data show CDR1 as MDHEN and CDR2 as SYDVKM. The length of the CDR3 is 13 residues. V lost 10 bases, J lost 2 bases, and 15 bases lay in between. This chain's CDR3 is CATSKGAAYEQYF. The CDR3 nucleotides read TGTGCCACGAGCAAAGGGGCGGCCTACGAGCAGTACTTC.

This chain links TRBV29-1 with TRBJ1-1; 9 nucleotides line up with TRBD1. Germline V lookup: CDR1 SQVTM, CDR2 ANQGSEA. J lost 7 bases, V lost 7 bases, and 13 bases had no gene match. This CDR3 spans 14 amino acids. The CDR3 loop reads CSAAQGAFSSEAFF. CDR3 coding DNA: TGCAGCGCCGCACAGGGGGCGTTTAGCAGTGAAGCTTTCTTT.

This rearrangement joins TRBV13 to TRBJ1-3; D ambiguous. The CDR3 runs to 12 residues. The V and J ends lost 5 bases and 3 bases respectively, with 5 bases between them. Germline V gives CDR1 PRHDT, CDR2 FYEKMQ (reference sequence). CDR3 residues: CASSPGGNTIYF. The CDR3 nucleotides read TGTGCCAGCAGCCCCGGTGGAAACACCATATATTTT. The entire variable domain, with the rest obtained from reference TRBV13 and TRBJ1-3, is as follows: AAGVIQSPRHLIKEKRETATLKCYPIPRHDTVYWYQQGPGQDPQFLISFYEKMQSDKGSIPDRFSAQQFSDYHSELNMSSLELGDSALYFCASSPGGNTIYFGEGSWLTVV.

This clonotype was recorded a few times. The chain joins TRBV24-1 to TRBJ2-1, with D possibly TRBD2 on 6 matching bases. The V end lost 4 bases, the J end lost 4 bases, and 16 bases lay between the germline ends. Germline V lookup: CDR1 KGHDR, CDR2 SFDVKD. The CDR3 extends over 16 amino acids. The CDR3 sequence: CATSDYRGGNYNEQFF. CDR3 coding DNA: TGTGCCACCAGTGACTACAGAGGCGGGAATTACAATGAGCAGTTCTTC.

A word on this clonotype: At one end the junction does not follow the germline gene, possibly because of a read error. The chain couples TRBV11-3 to TRBJ2-3; 8 nucleotides line up with TRBD2. The CDR3 is 14 residues long. Germline CDR1 reads SGHNT; CDR2 reads YENEEA. CDR3 loop: CASGLGTSPDTQYF. Here the CDR3 DNA reads TGTGCCAGCGGCTTAGGGACTAGTCCAGATACGCAGTATTTT.

The rearrangement joins TRBV18 to TRBJ1-1; the D is unclear. The CDR3 has 12 residues. V gave up 9 bases and J gave up 1 base, with 9 bases separating them. Looked up from germline, CDR1 is KGHSH and CDR2 is LQKENI. CDR3 DNA: TGTGCCAGTTCCGGACCGAACACTGAAGCTTTCTTT. It is translated as CASSGPNTEAFF.

This clonotype was counted a few times. V gene TRBV5-5 combines with J gene TRBJ2-1; no definite D call. V lost 0 bases, J lost 3 bases, and 10 bases lay in between. The CDR3 covers 15 residues. Germline-derived CDR1 and CDR2 are SGHKS and YYEKEE (reference sequence). CDR3 sequence reads: CASSLAKRYYNEQFF. As DNA, the CDR3 is TGTGCCAGCAGCTTGGCCAAGAGGTACTACAATGAGCAGTTCTTC.

V is TRBV11-3 and J is TRBJ2-1; TRBD2 matches 8 bases. The CDR3 is 15 residues long. The V gene end was trimmed by 2 bases and the J gene end by 4 bases; junction bases not matched to a gene: 4. CDR1 SGHNT and CDR2 YENEEA come from the germline V gene. Here the CDR3 reads CASSLSSGYYNEQFF. As DNA, the CDR3 is TGTGCCAGCAGCTTATCTAGCGGGTATTACAATGAGCAGTTCTTC.

Comments on this clonotype: An end of the junction differs from the germline gene, which may be a read error. This chain links TRBV20-1 with TRBJ2-5; the D gene is possibly TRBD2 (6 bases). Germline lookup yields CDR1 DFQATT and CDR2 SNEGSKA (reference sequence). The CDR3 loop spans 13 amino acids. The chain's CDR3 is CSARDGGSGARNF. In DNA form, the CDR3 reads TGCAGTGCTAGAGATGGGGGTTCGGGAGCTCGAAACTTC.

This clonotype was seen a few times. The V and J genes are TRBV7-3 and TRBJ2-7; maybe TRBD2 (6 bases). Looked up from germline, CDR1 is SGHTA and CDR2 is FQGTGA. Trimming stripped 5 bases from V and 0 bases from J, with 14 bases between. The CDR3 extends over 15 amino acids. The CDR3 region is CASSPFGGSSYEQYF. In DNA, the CDR3 is TGTGCCAGCAGCCCCTTCGGGGGAAGCTCCTACGAGCAGTACTTC.

There are a few counts of this clonotype. This sequence joins TRBV2 and TRBJ2-1; 11 bases line up with TRBD2. The CDR3 has 12 amino acids. Per germline, CDR1 SNHLY and CDR2 FYNNEI. The trim removed 7 bases at V and 9 bases at J, leaving 2 bases unmatched. This chain's CDR3 is CASIAGGFEQFF. The CDR3 DNA follows: TGTGCCAGCATAGCGGGGGGGTTTGAGCAGTTCTTC.

The chain has TRBV13 and TRBJ2-3, with 10 bases fitting TRBD2. CDR1 and CDR2 (germline): PRHDT, FYEKMQ (reference sequence). J was trimmed by 1 base and V by 7 bases; bases with no gene match: 2. The CDR3 length is 14 residues. This CDR3 reads CASTLAGGTDTQYF. Written as DNA, the CDR3 is TGTGCCAGCACGCTAGCGGGGGGCACAGATACGCAGTATTTT.

This clonotype was picked up one time. The chain recombines TRBV15 with TRBJ2-1; D remains unclear. There are 12 residues in the CDR3. CDR1 is LNHNV and CDR2 is YYDKDF in the germline V gene (reference sequence). V was clipped by 0 bases and J by 13 bases, with 10 bases between them. The CDR3 region has the DNA TGTGCCACCAGCAGAGATCAAATAGGTCAGTTCTTC. This codes for CATSRDQIGQFF.

V usage is TRBV20-1 and J usage is TRBJ2-1; no firm D call. Trimming left V 1 base short and J 9 bases short, with 7 bases between. Germline assignment: CDR1 DFQATT and CDR2 SNEGSKA (reference sequence). This CDR3 comprises 11 residues. The CDR3 protein is CSARVVGEQFF. DNA for the CDR3: TGCAGTGCTAGAGTGGTGGGTGAGCAGTTCTTC.

The V gene is TRBV7-2, the J gene TRBJ2-3; D is unclear. V was trimmed by 0 bases and J by 5 bases, leaving 9 bases between them. Per germline, CDR1 SGHTA and CDR2 FQGNSA. The CDR3 is made up of 14 amino acids. The CDR3 protein is CASSLAGLVDTQYF. The CDR3 region has the DNA TGTGCCAGCAGCTTAGCGGGATTGGTAGATACGCAGTATTTT.

V usage is TRBV14 and J usage is TRBJ1-2; D gene uncertain. The CDR3 sequence is 14 residues long. With 6 bases removed from V and 10 bases from J, the gap between germline ends came to 21 bases. CDR1 is SGHDN and CDR2 is FVKESK in the germline V gene. For the CDR3, the DNA is TGTGCCAGCAGTCCCGACGGACGGTTGATGACCTACACCTTC. This encodes CASSPDGRLMTYTF.

This clonotype was observed a few times. One junction end does not reproduce the germline sequence, and a read error may be involved. This chain uses TRBV29-1 with TRBJ2-1, with D perhaps matching TRBD2 (6 bases). The CDR3 consists of 13 residues. The germline CDR1 and CDR2 sequences are SQVTM and ANQGSEA. The CDR3 sequence is CSVGRERYSEQFF. The CDR3 coding sequence is TGCAGCGTTGGCCGGGAGCGATACAGTGAGCAGTTCTTC.

The rearrangement uses TRBV24-1 and TRBJ2-5; D possibly matches TRBD1 or TRBD2 (5 bases each). V was trimmed by 4 bases and J by 2 bases, leaving 7 bases between them. This CDR3 comprises 13 residues. Germline V gene sequence: CDR1 KGHDR, CDR2 SFDVKD. CDR3 bases: TGTGCCACCAGTGACGGGACGCAAGAGACCCAGTACTTC. It specifies CATSDGTQETQYF.

This chain joins TRBV6-1 and TRBJ2-5; tentative D call: TRBD1 (5 bases). In germline, CDR1 is MNHNS, CDR2 SASEGT. Between the trimmed V and J ends, which lost 6 bases and 2 bases, there was a span of 10 bases. The CDR3 loop spans 13 amino acids. CDR3 sequence (DNA): TGTGCCAGCAGACCCCGACAGCAAGAGACCCAGTACTTC. Amino acids: CASRPRQQETQYF.

The chain carries TRBV11-2 and TRBJ2-1; possibly TRBD1 for D (6 bases). V lost 2 bases and J lost 4, with 9 bases in between. The CDR3 length is 14 residues. Germline assignment: CDR1 SGHAT and CDR2 FQNNGV. The CDR3 loop reads CASSLIQGYNEQFF. Here the CDR3 DNA reads TGTGCCAGCAGCTTAATACAGGGTTACAATGAGCAGTTCTTC.

The V and J genes are TRBV10-3 and TRBJ1-1; D remains unclear. The ends were cut back, 4 bases at V and 7 bases at J, with 13 bases in the middle. Germline CDR1 and CDR2: ENHRY and SYGVKD. CDR3 length: 13 residues. CDR3 residues: CAISGASSYEAFF. In DNA form, the CDR3 reads TGTGCCATCAGTGGGGCCAGCTCCTATGAAGCTTTCTTT.